This TCR beta chain was identified in a study of T cell responses to AZD1222 COVID-19 vaccine. The CDR3 is made up of 13 amino acids. Germline CDR1 and CDR2: SGHNT and YENEEA. The trim removed 4 bases at V and 5 bases at J, leaving 5 bases unmatched. Using immunoSEQ multiplex PCR, the repertoire was profiled, and TCRdb retains in-frame clones only, with some absent. The sample contains under 170,000 clones, about 92% of which appear only once. The source was peripheral blood, collected 28 days after the second AZD1222 dose. The rearrangement joins TRBV11-3 to TRBJ2-7; 7 bases map to TRBD1. This TCR derives from an adult who received the AZD1222 COVID-19 vaccine. The CDR3 reads CASSSRGSDEQYF. The CDR3 DNA reads TGTGCCAGCAGCTCCAGGGGGAGCGACGAGCAGTACTTC.